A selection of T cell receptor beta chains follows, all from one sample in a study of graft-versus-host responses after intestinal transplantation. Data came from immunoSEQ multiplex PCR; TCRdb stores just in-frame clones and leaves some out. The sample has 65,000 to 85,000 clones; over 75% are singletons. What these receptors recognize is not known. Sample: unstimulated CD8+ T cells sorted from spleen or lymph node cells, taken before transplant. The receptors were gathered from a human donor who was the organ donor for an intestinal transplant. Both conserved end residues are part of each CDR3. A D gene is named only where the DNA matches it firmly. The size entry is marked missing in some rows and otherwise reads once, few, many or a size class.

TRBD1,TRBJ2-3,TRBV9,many,CASSGWTGGTDTQYF
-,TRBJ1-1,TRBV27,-,CASSLRAPLGTEAFF
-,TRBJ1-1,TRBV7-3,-,CASSLDSGTEAFF
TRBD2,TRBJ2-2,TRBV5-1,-,CASSLVIRAGTTGELFF
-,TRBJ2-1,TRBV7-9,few,CASSTTDSPPPNEQFF
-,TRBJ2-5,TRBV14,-,CASSQEWGTQETQYF
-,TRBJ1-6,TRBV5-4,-,CASSLDTADNSPLHF
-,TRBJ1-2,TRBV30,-,CAWSGESRYGYTF
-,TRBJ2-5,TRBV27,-,CASSLRPGGSPAEETQYF
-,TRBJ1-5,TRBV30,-,CAWSGIDPQPQHF
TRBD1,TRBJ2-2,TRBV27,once,CASSPGTGYTGELFF
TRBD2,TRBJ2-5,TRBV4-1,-,CASSQDFSGGVETQYF
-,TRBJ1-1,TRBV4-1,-,CASSQGRWDMNTEAFF
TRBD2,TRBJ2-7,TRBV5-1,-,CASSLAGGRYEQYF